Presented here are 14 T cell receptor beta chains from one specimen sequenced in a study of blood T cells in healthy people across ages. Through a sample-barcoded 5' primer and a J-beta primer mix, a second PCR was run for roughly 6 to 12 cycles. TCRdb re-derived calls from the 5' RACE reads in MiXCR, one entry per CDR3 protein. The sample shows fewer than 1,000,000 distinct CDR3 sequences, 46% of them seen only once. The sample was blood. All receptors derive from a man at least 80 years old in good health.

V is TRBV5-1 and J is TRBJ1-1, with 8 bases fitting TRBD1. J was trimmed by 1 base and V by 4 bases; bases with no gene match: 3. CDR1 is SGHRS, CDR2 YFSETQ, per germline. This CDR3 contains 14 residues. CDR3 nucleotide sequence: TGCGCCAGCAGCGACGGACAGGGGAACACTGAAGCTTTCTTT. Translation: CASSDGQGNTEAFF.

The chain employs TRBV9 and TRBJ2-1; TRBD2 aligns across 7 bases. From germline, CDR1 is SGDLS and CDR2 YYNGEE. With 2 bases clipped from V and 0 bases from J, the junction kept 8 bases outside the gene matches. This CDR3 contains 17 residues. DNA for the CDR3: TGTGCCAGCAGCGTCCGTAGCGGGCAGAACTCCTACAATGAGCAGTTCTTC. Its protein is CASSVRSGQNSYNEQFF.

This clonotype was recorded many times. The rearrangement uses TRBV5-1 and TRBJ2-7; possible D gene TRBD1, 6 bases. With 3 bases removed from V and 4 bases from J, the gap between germline ends came to 8 bases. From germline, CDR1 is SGHRS and CDR2 YFSETQ. The CDR3 runs to 12 residues. CDR3 in DNA: TGCGCCAGCAGCTACGGACAGTACGAGCAGTACTTC. It specifies CASSYGQYEQYF.

The CDR3 DNA reads as TGCAGCGTTGGGGGCAGCGGGGTGCGAAATGAGCAGTTCTTC. Its translation: CSVGGSGVRNEQFF. The V and J genes are TRBV29-1 and TRBJ2-1, with 7 bases that match TRBD2. V shed 4 bases and J 7 bases; nucleotides not matched to a gene: 10. The CDR3 has 14 amino acids. Germline V gives CDR1 SQVTM, CDR2 ANQGSEA.

This clonotype appeared a few times. CDR3: CIRNRDNSNQPQHF. The CDR3 DNA reads as TGCATCAGGAACCGGGACAATAGCAATCAGCCCCAGCATTTT. The gene calls are TRBV20-1 and TRBJ1-5, with D maybe TRBD1 (6 bases). The CDR3 has 14 amino acids. Germline CDR1 and CDR2: DFQATT and SNEGSKA (reference sequence).

The rearrangement uses TRBV28 and TRBJ2-5; 12 bases match TRBD2. Germline V gives CDR1 MDHEN, CDR2 SYDVKM. V gave up 4 bases and J gave up 2 bases; unmatched junction bases: 11. The CDR3 sequence is 18 residues long. The CDR3, as DNA: TGTGCCAGCAGTTCCCCGTCGACTAGCGGGAGACGTCAAGAGACCCAGTACTTC. Translation gives CASSSPSTSGRRQETQYF. Filled out from reference TRBV28 and TRBJ2-5, the complete variable domain reads DVKVTQSSRYLVKRTGEKVFLECVQDMDHENMFWYRQDPGLGLRLIYFSYDVKMKEKGDIPEGYSVSREKKERFSLILESASTNQTSMYLCASSSPSTSGRRQETQYFGPGTRLLVL.

This clonotype was counted between two and nine times. The V gene is TRBV24-1, the J gene TRBJ2-1; 7 bases map to TRBD1. V lost 10 bases and J lost 5; bases outside the gene matches: 4. Germline V gene lookup returns CDR1 KGHDR and CDR2 SFDVKD. This CDR3 is 12 amino acids long. The CDR3 protein is CATIDRDNEQFF. The CDR3 DNA is TGTGCCACAATTGACAGGGACAATGAGCAGTTCTTC.

The CDR3 DNA follows: TGCAGCGTCGACCGGACTAGCGCCTACAATGAGCAGTACTTC. As protein: CSVDRTSAYNEQYF. The V call is TRBV29-1, the J call TRBJ2-7; TRBD2 matches 9 bases. Germline trimming cut 6 bases from V and 7 bases from J; bases unmatched to any gene: 13. Per the germline V gene, CDR1 is SQVTM and CDR2 is ANQGSEA. The CDR3 has 14 amino acids.

The table lists this clonotype with a count of one. V is TRBV20-1 and J is TRBJ2-7; D is uncertain. The CDR3 sequence is 14 residues long. From germline, CDR1 is DFQATT and CDR2 SNEGSKA (reference sequence). Trimming took off 0 bases at V and 9 bases at J, with 18 bases between the two ends. In nucleotides, the CDR3 is TGCAGTGCTAGAGAGTCGGGCAGTCAACGGCGGCAGTACTTC. It is translated as CSARESGSQRRQYF.

V usage is TRBV30 and J usage is TRBJ2-7; 7 bases line up with TRBD2. CDR3 length: 14 residues. After removal of 5 bases from V and 0 bases from J, the junction contained 7 bases not matched to a gene. Germline V lookup: CDR1 GTSNPN, CDR2 SVGIG (reference sequence). The CDR3 is CAWQRDLLSYEQYF. The CDR3 nucleotides read TGTGCCTGGCAGCGGGACTTGCTCTCCTACGAGCAGTACTTC.

The CDR3 bases are TGCAGCGTTGAATCGTCACTGAGCTCTGGGGCCAACGTCCTGACTTTC. Translation gives CSVESSLSSGANVLTF. The chain couples TRBV29-1 to TRBJ2-6, with D unclear. This CDR3 has 16 amino acids. V lost 2 bases and J 0 bases, leaving 11 bases between the germline ends. Germline V gene sequence: CDR1 SQVTM, CDR2 ANQGSEA.

In its sample, this clonotype was seen many times. V and J are TRBV18 and TRBJ2-3; no reliable D call. Deletions cut 2 bases from V and 5 bases from J, with 8 bases between. CDR3 length: 13 residues. The germline gives CDR1 KGHSH, CDR2 LQKENI. The CDR3 coding sequence is TGTGCCAGCTCACCAGACGTAGAAGATACGCAGTATTTT. This gives the protein CASSPDVEDTQYF. Looking up the rest from reference TRBV18 and TRBJ2-3 gives the full variable domain: NAGVMQNPRHLVRRRGQEARLRCSPMKGHSHVYWYRQLPEEGLKFMVYLQKENIIDESGMPKERFSAEFPKEGPSILRIQQVVRGDSAAYFCASSPDVEDTQYFGPGTRLTVL.

This clonotype was counted many times. This CDR3 reads CASCGYRTDTQYF. DNA for the CDR3: TGTGCCAGCTGTGGGTACCGAACAGATACGCAGTATTTT. This chain uses TRBV6-1 with TRBJ2-3; D is undetermined. V lost 8 bases and J 3 bases, leaving 12 bases between the germline ends. The CDR3 has 13 amino acids. CDR1 and CDR2 from the germline V gene are MNHNS and SASEGT.

The V and J genes are TRBV5-8 and TRBJ2-1; no clear D gene. CDR1 and CDR2 from the germline V gene are SGHTS and YDEGEE. V shed 10 bases and J shed 0 bases, with 14 bases lying between them. The CDR3 has 14 residues. CDR3 nucleotides: TGTGCCGGCCACACCGAGAGCTCCTACAATGAGCAGTTCTTC. Its protein product is CAGHTESSYNEQFF.